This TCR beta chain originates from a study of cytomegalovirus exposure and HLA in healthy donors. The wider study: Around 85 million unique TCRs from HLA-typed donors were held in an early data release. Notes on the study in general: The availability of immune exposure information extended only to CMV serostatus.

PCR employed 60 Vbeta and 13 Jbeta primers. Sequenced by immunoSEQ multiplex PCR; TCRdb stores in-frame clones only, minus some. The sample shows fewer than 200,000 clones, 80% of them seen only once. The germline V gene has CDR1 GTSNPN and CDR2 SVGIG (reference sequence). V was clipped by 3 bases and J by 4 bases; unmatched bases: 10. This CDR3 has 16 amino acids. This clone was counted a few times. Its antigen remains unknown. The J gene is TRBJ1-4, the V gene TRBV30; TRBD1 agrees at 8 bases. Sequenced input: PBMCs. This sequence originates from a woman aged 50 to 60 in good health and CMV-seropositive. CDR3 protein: CAWSSTGGGSNEKLFF. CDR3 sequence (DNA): TGTGCCTGGAGCTCCACAGGGGGTGGGAGTAATGAAAAACTGTTTTTT.